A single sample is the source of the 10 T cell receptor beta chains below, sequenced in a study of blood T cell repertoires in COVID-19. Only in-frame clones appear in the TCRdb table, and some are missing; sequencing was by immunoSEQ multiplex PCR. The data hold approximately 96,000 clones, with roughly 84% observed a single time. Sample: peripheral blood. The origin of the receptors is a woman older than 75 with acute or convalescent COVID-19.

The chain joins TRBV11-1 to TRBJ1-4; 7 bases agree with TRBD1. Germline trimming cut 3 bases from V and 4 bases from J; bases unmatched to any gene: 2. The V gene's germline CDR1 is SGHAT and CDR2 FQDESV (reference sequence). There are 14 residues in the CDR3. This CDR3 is CASSFGQVNEKLFF. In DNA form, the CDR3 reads TGTGCCAGCAGCTTCGGACAGGTTAATGAAAAACTGTTTTTT. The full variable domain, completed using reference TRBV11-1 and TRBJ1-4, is EAEVAQSPRYKITEKSQAVAFWCDPISGHATLYWYRQILGQGPELLVQFQDESVVDDSQLPKDRFSAERLKGVDSTLKIQPAELGDSAMYLCASSFGQVNEKLFFGSGTQLSVL.

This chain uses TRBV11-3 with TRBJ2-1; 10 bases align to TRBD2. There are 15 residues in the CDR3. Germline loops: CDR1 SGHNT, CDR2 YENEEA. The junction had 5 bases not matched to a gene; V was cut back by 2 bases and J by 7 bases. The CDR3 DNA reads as TGTGCCAGCAGCTTACGGCTAGCGGGAGTAAATGAGCAGTTCTTC. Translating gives CASSLRLAGVNEQFF.

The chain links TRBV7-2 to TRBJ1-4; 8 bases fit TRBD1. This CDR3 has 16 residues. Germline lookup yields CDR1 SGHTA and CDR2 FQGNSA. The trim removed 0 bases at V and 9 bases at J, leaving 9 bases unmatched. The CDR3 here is CASSLAPGQGGQKLFF. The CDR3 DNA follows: TGTGCCAGCAGCTTAGCCCCCGGACAGGGAGGCCAAAAACTGTTTTTT. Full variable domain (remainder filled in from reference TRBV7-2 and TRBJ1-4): GAGVSQSPSNKVTEKGKDVELRCDPISGHTALYWYRQSLGQGLEFLIYFQGNSAPDKSGLPSDRFSAERTGGSVSTLTIQRTQQEDSAVYLCASSLAPGQGGQKLFFGSGTQLSVL.

Here the CDR3 reads CASSQGANEKLFF. The CDR3, as DNA: TGTGCCAGCAGCCAGGGCGCTAATGAAAAACTGTTTTTT. The chain has TRBV3-1 (or the pseudogene TRBV3-2) and TRBJ1-4; no clear D. The CDR3 totals 13 residues. V lost 3 bases and J lost 3, with 5 bases in between. Germline V gene data show CDR1 as LGHDT and CDR2 as YNNKEL (reference sequence).

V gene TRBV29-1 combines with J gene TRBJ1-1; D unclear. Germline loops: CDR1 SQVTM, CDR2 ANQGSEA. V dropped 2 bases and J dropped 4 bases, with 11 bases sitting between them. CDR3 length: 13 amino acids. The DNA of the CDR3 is TGCAGCGTTGAAAAGGTGGAGGGCACTGAAGCTTTCTTT. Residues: CSVEKVEGTEAFF.

The CDR3 DNA is TGTGCCAGTAGGGACAGGGGAAATAGCAATCAGCCCCAGCATTTT. This codes for CASRDRGNSNQPQHF. This chain links TRBV19 with TRBJ1-5; 9 bases align to TRBD1. The germline CDR1 and CDR2 sequences are LNHDA and SQIVND (reference sequence). The CDR3 totals 15 residues. V was clipped by 6 bases and J by 0 bases; unmatched bases: 3.

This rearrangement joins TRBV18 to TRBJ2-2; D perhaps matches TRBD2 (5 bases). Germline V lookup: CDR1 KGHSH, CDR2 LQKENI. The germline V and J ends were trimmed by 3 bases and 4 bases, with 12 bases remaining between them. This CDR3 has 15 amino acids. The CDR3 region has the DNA TGTGCCAGCTCACCGCGGTCGGGAACCACCGGGGAGCTGTTTTTT. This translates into CASSPRSGTTGELFF.

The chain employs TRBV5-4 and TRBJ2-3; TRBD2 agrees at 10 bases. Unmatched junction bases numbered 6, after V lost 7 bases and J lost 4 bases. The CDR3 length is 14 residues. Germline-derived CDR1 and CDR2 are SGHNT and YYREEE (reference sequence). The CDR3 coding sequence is TGTGCCAGCCGAGCGGGAGGGCCGCCAGATACGCAGTATTTT. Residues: CASRAGGPPDTQYF.

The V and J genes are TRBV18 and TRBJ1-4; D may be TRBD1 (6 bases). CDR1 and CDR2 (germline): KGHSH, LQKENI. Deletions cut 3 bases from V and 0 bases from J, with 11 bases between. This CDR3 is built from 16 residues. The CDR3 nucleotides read TGTGCCAGCTCACCGGACAGTGTTGCAACTAATGAAAAACTGTTTTTT. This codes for CASSPDSVATNEKLFF. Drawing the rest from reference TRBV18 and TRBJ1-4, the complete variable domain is NAGVMQNPRHLVRRRGQEARLRCSPMKGHSHVYWYRQLPEEGLKFMVYLQKENIIDESGMPKERFSAEFPKEGPSILRIQQVVRGDSAAYFCASSPDSVATNEKLFFGSGTQLSVL.

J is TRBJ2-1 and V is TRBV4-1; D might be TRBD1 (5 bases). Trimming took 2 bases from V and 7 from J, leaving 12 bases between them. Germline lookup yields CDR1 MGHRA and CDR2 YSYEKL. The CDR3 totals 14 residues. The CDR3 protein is CASSQFQGWNEQFF. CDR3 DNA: TGCGCCAGCAGCCAATTCCAGGGATGGAATGAGCAGTTCTTC.